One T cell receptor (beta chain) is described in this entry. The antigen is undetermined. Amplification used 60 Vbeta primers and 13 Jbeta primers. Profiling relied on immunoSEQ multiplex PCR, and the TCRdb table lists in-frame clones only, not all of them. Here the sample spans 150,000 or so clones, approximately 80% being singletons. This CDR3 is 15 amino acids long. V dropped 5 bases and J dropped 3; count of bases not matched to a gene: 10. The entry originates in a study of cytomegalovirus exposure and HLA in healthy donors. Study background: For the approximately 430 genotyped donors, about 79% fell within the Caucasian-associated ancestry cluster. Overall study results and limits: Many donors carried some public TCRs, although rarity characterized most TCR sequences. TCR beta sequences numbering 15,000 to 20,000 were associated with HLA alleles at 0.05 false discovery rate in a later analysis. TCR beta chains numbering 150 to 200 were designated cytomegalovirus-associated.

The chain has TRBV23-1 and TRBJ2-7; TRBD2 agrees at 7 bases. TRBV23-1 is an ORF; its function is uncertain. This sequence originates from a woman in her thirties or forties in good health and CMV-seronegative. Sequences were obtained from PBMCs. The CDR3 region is CASSSWGTIDYEQYF. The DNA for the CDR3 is TGCGCCAGCAGTAGTTGGGGGACTATAGACTACGAGCAGTACTTC.